The 28 T cell receptor beta chains reported below all come from one sample, sequenced in a study of blood T cell repertoires in COVID-19. Clones were sequenced by immunoSEQ multiplex PCR, and TCRdb holds only the in-frame ones, with some missing. The sample includes around 280,000 clones, approximately 88% of them seen just once. Material for sequencing was PBMCs or T cells enriched from blood (not recorded which). The receptors were gathered from a woman in her 40s who had recovered from COVID-19.

The CDR3 nucleotides read TGCGCCAGCAGCTCGACTGGGACAGGACACGAAAAACTGTTTTTT. This translates into CASSSTGTGHEKLFF. The chain carries TRBV5-1 and TRBJ1-4; 8 nucleotides line up with TRBD1. Germline V lookup: CDR1 SGHRS, CDR2 YFSETQ. With V trimmed by 3 bases and J by 8 bases, 9 bases remained unmatched. The CDR3 is made up of 15 amino acids.

The chain has TRBV18 and TRBJ2-7, with 7 bases matching TRBD1. CDR3 length: 15 amino acids. CDR1 and CDR2 from the germline V gene are KGHSH and LQKENI. J lost 4 bases, V lost 6 bases, and 12 bases had no gene match. The CDR3 sequence is CASSPRDSSRYEQYF. CDR3 coding DNA: TGTGCCAGCTCCCCGAGGGACAGTTCTAGATACGAGCAGTACTTC.

The chain is built from TRBV5-8 and TRBJ2-3; 12 nucleotides agree with TRBD2. The CDR3 sequence is 15 residues long. The germline V gene has CDR1 SGHTS and CDR2 YDEGEE. Trimming cost V 7 bases and J 4 bases; bases outside gene matches: 7. The CDR3 is CASFWTSGIPDTQYF. CDR3 coding DNA: TGTGCCAGCTTCTGGACTAGCGGGATTCCAGATACGCAGTATTTT.

The gene calls are TRBV3-1 (or the pseudogene TRBV3-2) and TRBJ1-2; D is unclear. The CDR3 runs 14 residues. Trimming removed 2 bases at V and 5 bases at J, with 12 bases between. Germline values: CDR1 LGHDT, CDR2 YNNKEL (reference sequence). The chain's CDR3 is CASSQLGSRYGYTF. The CDR3 nucleotides read TGTGCCAGCAGCCAACTTGGGAGCCGTTATGGCTACACCTTC.

This clone has a single count. V is TRBV6-5 and J is TRBJ1-5; D remains ambiguous. In germline, CDR1 is MNHEY, CDR2 SVGAGI. This CDR3 spans 13 amino acids. V shed 5 bases and J shed 2 bases, with 7 bases lying between them. CDR3 amino acids: CASSREGNQPQHF. CDR3 in DNA: TGTGCCAGCAGTAGGGAGGGCAATCAGCCCCAGCATTTT.

This CDR3 reads CASSETRSYNEQFF. The CDR3 DNA is TGTGCCAGCAGTGAGACTAGGTCCTACAATGAGCAGTTCTTC. J is TRBJ2-1 and V is TRBV6-1, with TRBD2 as a possible D gene (6 bases). CDR1 and CDR2 from the germline V gene are MNHNS and SASEGT. Trimming removed 3 bases at V and 1 base at J, with 7 bases between. This CDR3 spans 14 amino acids.

The CDR3 nucleotides read TGTGCCAGCAGCTCGTATGCCGGGACAGGGGCCTACAATGAGCAGTTCTTC. Amino acid sequence: CASSSYAGTGAYNEQFF. The genes are TRBV7-9 and TRBJ2-1, with TRBD1 matching 10 bases. V shed 4 bases, J shed 2 bases, and the junction held 8 bases outside the gene matches. The germline gives CDR1 SEHNR, CDR2 FQNEAQ (reference sequence). The CDR3 runs 17 residues.

This chain uses TRBV24-1 with TRBJ1-1; TRBD1 agrees at 10 bases. This CDR3 has 18 amino acids. From germline, CDR1 is KGHDR and CDR2 SFDVKD. After removal of 0 bases from V and 5 bases from J, the junction contained 11 bases not matched to a gene. The CDR3 coding sequence is TGTGCCACCAGTGATTTGCGTTTCCCGACAGGGGGCAAGACTGAAGCTTTCTTT. Translation gives CATSDLRFPTGGKTEAFF.

The rearrangement joins TRBV6-1 to TRBJ2-1; possible D gene TRBD1, 5 bases. V dropped 3 bases and J dropped 7 bases, with 13 bases sitting between them. Per the germline V gene, CDR1 is MNHNS and CDR2 is SASEGT. CDR3 length: 14 amino acids. CDR3: CASSDVLRTNEQFF. The CDR3 DNA reads as TGTGCCAGCAGTGATGTTCTGAGGACAAATGAGCAGTTCTTC.

The gene calls are TRBV5-4 and TRBJ2-1, with 9 bases identical to TRBD2. With 3 bases clipped from V and 4 bases from J, the junction kept 5 bases outside the gene matches. The germline V gene encodes CDR1 SGHNT and CDR2 YYREEE (reference sequence). CDR3 length: 15 residues. The CDR3 nucleotides read TGTGCCAGCAGCTCCCGGACTAGCGCGTACAATGAGCAGTTCTTC. It specifies CASSSRTSAYNEQFF.

The rearrangement uses TRBV2 and TRBJ1-6; 12 positions agree with TRBD1. This CDR3 contains 13 residues. Germline assignment: CDR1 SNHLY and CDR2 FYNNEI. Trimming cost V 8 bases and J 9 bases; bases outside gene matches: 2. The CDR3 sequence: CASRDRGLSPLHF. DNA for the CDR3: TGTGCCAGCCGGGACAGGGGGCTTTCACCCCTCCACTTT.

The chain links TRBV30 to TRBJ2-1; weak D call: TRBD2 (7 bases). The CDR3 is 14 amino acids. The germline CDR1 and CDR2 sequences are GTSNPN and SVGIG (reference sequence). The V end lost 3 bases, the J end lost 0 bases, and 9 bases lay between the germline ends. The chain's CDR3 is CAWSAGASYNEQFF. Written as DNA, the CDR3 is TGTGCCTGGAGCGCGGGGGCCTCCTACAATGAGCAGTTCTTC.

This chain uses TRBV5-1 with TRBJ1-1, with D tentatively TRBD1 (5 bases). CDR1 and CDR2 from the germline V gene are SGHRS and YFSETQ. This CDR3 is built from 15 residues. V was trimmed by 4 bases and J by 0 bases, leaving 13 bases between them. This CDR3 reads CASSRGEGMNTEAFF. CDR3 bases: TGCGCCAGCAGCCGTGGGGAGGGGATGAACACTGAAGCTTTCTTT.

This chain links TRBV4-1 with TRBJ2-5; 11 nucleotides match TRBD2. V was pared by 4 bases and J by 2 bases, with 15 bases of the junction left unmatched. Germline-derived CDR1 and CDR2 are MGHRA and YSYEKL. This CDR3 region has 19 residues. CDR3 bases: TGCGCCAGCAGCCCGCGAACAATACTCCTAGCGGGAGGACAAGAGACCCAGTACTTC. Its translation: CASSPRTILLAGGQETQYF.

This clone appeared a single time. The chain employs TRBV4-1 and TRBJ1-2, with 9 bases that match TRBD1. Germline V lookup: CDR1 MGHRA, CDR2 YSYEKL. The CDR3 sequence is 16 residues long. The V segment lost 1 base and the J segment 6 bases; nucleotides outside the gene matches: 9. The CDR3 coding sequence is TGCGCCAGCAGCCAAGCCCATGACAGGGGGATCGATGGCTACACCTTC. This sequence encodes CASSQAHDRGIDGYTF.

The rearrangement uses TRBV12-5 and TRBJ2-1, with D tentatively TRBD1 (8 bases). CDR1 is LGHNT and CDR2 is FRNRAP in the germline V gene. This CDR3 has 14 amino acids. Trimming took 1 base from V and 10 from J, leaving 14 bases between them. This CDR3 reads CASGLDRGGLEQFF. The DNA of the CDR3 is TGTGCTAGTGGTTTGGACAGGGGGGGTCTGGAGCAGTTCTTC.

This clone has just one count. CDR3 nucleotide sequence: TGTGCCAGTAGTATAGCAGCGAACACCGGGGAGCTGTTTTTT. Translation: CASSIAANTGELFF. The chain recombines TRBV19 with TRBJ2-2; no clear D gene. CDR3 length equals 14 residues. Germline V gene data show CDR1 as LNHDA and CDR2 as SQIVND (reference sequence). Trimming took off 1 base at V and 0 bases at J, with 3 bases between the two ends.

The V and J genes are TRBV2 and TRBJ2-1, with TRBD1 identical over 11 bases. Trimming took 8 bases from V and 7 from J; bases not matched to a gene: 10. Germline V gene sequence: CDR1 SNHLY, CDR2 FYNNEI. The length of the CDR3 is 15 residues. The CDR3 sequence: CASDRGTGGGNEQFF. The CDR3, as DNA: TGTGCCAGCGATCGTGGGACAGGGGGAGGAAATGAGCAGTTCTTC.

This chain joins TRBV2 and TRBJ1-5; 7 bases line up with TRBD1. Trimming took 6 bases from V and 4 from J; bases not matched to a gene: 9. The CDR3 totals 15 residues. The germline V gene encodes CDR1 SNHLY and CDR2 FYNNEI. The CDR3 nucleotides read TGTGCCAGCAGCCGGGACAGCCAGACGAATCAGCCCCAGCATTTT. It translates to CASSRDSQTNQPQHF.

The CDR3 DNA reads as TGTGCCAGTAGTTCAGGACAGGGACGGGGTGGCTACACCTTC. Protein sequence: CASSSGQGRGGYTF. The V call is TRBV19, the J call TRBJ1-2, with TRBD1 matching over 8 bases. The ends lost 5 bases at V and 7 bases at J; junction bases unmatched: 9. Looked up from germline, CDR1 is LNHDA and CDR2 is SQIVND (reference sequence). The CDR3 has 14 residues. Full variable domain (outside the CDR3, taken from reference TRBV19 and TRBJ1-2): DGGITQSPKYLFRKEGQNVTLSCEQNLNHDAMYWYRQDPGQGLRLIYYSQIVNDFQKGDIAEGYSVSREKKESFPLTVTSAQKNPTAFYLCASSSGQGRGGYTFGSGTRLTVV.

The V call is TRBV19, the J call TRBJ2-2; D not certain. Per the germline V gene, CDR1 is LNHDA and CDR2 is SQIVND (reference sequence). This CDR3 has 12 residues. V was trimmed by 4 bases and J by 3 bases, leaving 3 bases between them. The CDR3 spells CASSTDTGELFF. DNA of the CDR3: TGTGCCAGTAGTACTGACACCGGGGAGCTGTTTTTT.

This rearrangement joins TRBV5-1 to TRBJ2-1; D is possibly TRBD2 (5 bases). V was pared by 0 bases and J by 7 bases, with 8 bases between. Germline CDR1 is SGHRS and CDR2 is YFSETQ. The CDR3 runs 13 residues. CDR3 sequence reads: CASSLGGLNEQFF. The CDR3 nucleotides are TGCGCCAGCAGCTTGGGAGGGTTGAATGAGCAGTTCTTC. Based on the CDR3 plus reference TRBV5-1 and TRBJ2-1, the full variable domain is KAGVTQTPRYLIKTRGQQVTLSCSPISGHRSVSWYQQTPGQGLQFLFEYFSETQRNKGNFPGRFSGRQFSNSRSEMNVSTLELGDSALYLCASSLGGLNEQFFGPGTRLTVL.

CDR3 DNA sequence: TGTGCCAGCAGCTTCCTGCGAGTGAACACTGAAGCTTTCTTT. Residues: CASSFLRVNTEAFF. The chain uses TRBV7-2 and TRBJ1-1, with unresolved D. The CDR3 sequence is 14 residues long. CDR1 and CDR2 (germline): SGHTA, FQGNSA. Trimming cost V 3 bases and J 0 bases, with 8 bases left between them.

The chain joins TRBV19 to TRBJ1-2; TRBD1 aligns across 10 bases. The CDR3 is 14 amino acids. With V trimmed by 5 bases and J by 7 bases, 7 bases remained unmatched. Looked up from germline, CDR1 is LNHDA and CDR2 is SQIVND (reference sequence). CDR3 protein: CASSARDRGFGYTF. The DNA of the CDR3 is TGTGCCAGTAGTGCCAGGGACAGGGGATTTGGCTACACCTTC.

This chain joins TRBV7-9 and TRBJ1-4; D call uncertain. The CDR3 sequence is 15 residues long. Germline V gene sequence: CDR1 SEHNR, CDR2 FQNEAQ (reference sequence). The V end was cut by 1 base, the J end by 2 bases, with 8 bases between. CDR3 loop: CASSLVSGTNEKLFF. CDR3 bases: TGTGCCAGCAGCTTAGTTTCGGGTACTAATGAAAAACTGTTTTTT.

This chain joins TRBV4-2 and TRBJ1-5, with TRBD1 matching 11 bases. The CDR3 sequence is 18 residues long. Trimming cost V 0 bases and J 5 bases; bases outside gene matches: 9. Germline values: CDR1 LGHNA, CDR2 YNFKEQ. The CDR3 DNA follows: TGTGCCAGCAGCCAAGATGGGACAGGGGGGAGAATCGATCAGCCCCAGCATTTT. This gives the protein CASSQDGTGGRIDQPQHF.

On this clone: Germline and junction disagree at one end, which may indicate a read error. The genes are TRBV7-8 and TRBJ2-1; 14 nucleotides align to TRBD2. Germline-derived CDR1 and CDR2 are SGHVS and FQNEAQ. This CDR3 has 18 residues. The chain's CDR3 is CASSLGGLAGVVYNEQFF. CDR3 coding DNA: TGTGCCAGCAGCTTAGGGGGACTAGCGGGAGTGGTTTACAACGAGCAGTTCTTC. Full variable domain (rest looked up from reference TRBV7-8 and TRBJ2-1): GAGVSQSPRYKVAKRGQDVALRCDPISGHVSLFWYQQALGQGPEFLTYFQNEAQLDKSGLPSDRFFAERPEGSVSTLKIQRTQQEDSAVYLCASSLGGLAGVVYNEQFFGPGTRLTVL.

The rearrangement links TRBV3-1 (or the pseudogene TRBV3-2) to TRBJ2-5, with a weak D call TRBD2 (5 bases). Trimming took off 4 bases at V and 2 bases at J, with 11 bases between the two ends. CDR1 is LGHDT, CDR2 YNNKEL, per germline (reference sequence). This CDR3 has 14 residues. CDR3 in DNA: TGTGCCAGCAGCCTCATTCGGGGACAAGAGACCCAGTACTTC. It is translated as CASSLIRGQETQYF.